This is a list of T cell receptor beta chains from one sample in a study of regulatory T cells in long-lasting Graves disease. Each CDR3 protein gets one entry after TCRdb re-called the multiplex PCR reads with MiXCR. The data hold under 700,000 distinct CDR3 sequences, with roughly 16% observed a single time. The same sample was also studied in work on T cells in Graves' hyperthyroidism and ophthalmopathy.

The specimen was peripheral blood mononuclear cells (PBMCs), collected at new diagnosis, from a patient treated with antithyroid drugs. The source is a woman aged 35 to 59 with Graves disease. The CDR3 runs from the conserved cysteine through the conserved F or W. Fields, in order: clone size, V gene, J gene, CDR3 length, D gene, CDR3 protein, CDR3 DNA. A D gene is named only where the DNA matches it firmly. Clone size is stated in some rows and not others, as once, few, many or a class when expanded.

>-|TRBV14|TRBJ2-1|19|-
CASSQSRVTRDTEGDEQFF
TGTGCCAGCAGCCAATCAAGGGTGACCCGGGACACCGAGGGCGATGAGCAGTTCTTC
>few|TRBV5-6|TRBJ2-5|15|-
CASSLKTGMPETQYF
TGTGCCAGCAGCTTGAAGACCGGTATGCCAGAGACCCAGTACTTC
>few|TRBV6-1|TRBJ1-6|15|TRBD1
CASSTGQGAISPLHF
TGTGCCAGCAGTACGGGACAGGGGGCGATTTCACCCCTCCACTTT
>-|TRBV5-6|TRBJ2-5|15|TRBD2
CASSLRLAGTETQYF
TGTGCCAGCAGCTTGAGGCTAGCGGGGACAGAGACCCAGTACTTC
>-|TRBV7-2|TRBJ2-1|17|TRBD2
CASSTWTSGGPFNEQFF
TGTGCCAGCAGCACCTGGACTAGCGGGGGGCCCTTCAATGAGCAGTTCTTC
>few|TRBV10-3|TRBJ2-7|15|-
CAISESTVSTHEQYF
TGTGCCATCAGTGAGTCGACGGTGAGTACCCACGAGCAGTACTTC
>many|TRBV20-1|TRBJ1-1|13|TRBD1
CSAWDREGTEAFF
TGCAGTGCTTGGGACAGGGAAGGGACTGAAGCTTTCTTT
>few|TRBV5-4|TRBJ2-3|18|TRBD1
CASSPGQVYAPSTDTQYF
TGTGCCAGCAGCCCTGGACAGGTTTACGCCCCTAGCACAGATACGCAGTATTTT
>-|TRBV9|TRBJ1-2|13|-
CASSVGDSYGYTF
TGTGCCAGCAGCGTAGGTGACAGCTATGGCTACACCTTC
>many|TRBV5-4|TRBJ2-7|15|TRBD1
CASSWDSSSTYEQYF
TGTGCCAGCAGCTGGGACAGCTCTTCCACCTACGAGCAGTACTTC
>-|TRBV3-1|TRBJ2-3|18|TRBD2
CASSRGLAGGWSTDTQYF
TGTGCCAGCAGCCGGGGACTAGCGGGGGGTTGGAGCACAGATACGCAGTATTTT
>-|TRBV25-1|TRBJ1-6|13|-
CATSKGNNSPLHF
TGTGCCACCTCTAAGGGAAATAATTCACCCCTCCACTTT
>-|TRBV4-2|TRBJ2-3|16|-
CASSQDNSGGTDTQYF
TGTGCCAGCAGCCAAGACAACTCGGGGGGCACAGATACGCAGTATTTT
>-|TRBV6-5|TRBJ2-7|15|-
CASSYRSGFGHEQYF
TGTGCCAGCAGTTACAGGAGCGGGTTCGGACACGAGCAGTACTTC
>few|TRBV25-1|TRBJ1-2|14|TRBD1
CASSAAGGWHGYTF
TGTGCCAGCAGTGCTGCAGGGGGTTGGCATGGCTACACCTTC
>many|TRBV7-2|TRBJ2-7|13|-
CASSYGLVYEQYF
TGTGCCAGCAGTTATGGACTGGTCTACGAGCAGTACTTC
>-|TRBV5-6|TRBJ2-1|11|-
CASSLQSVEFF
TGTGCCAGCAGCCTTCAGTCCGTCGAGTTCTTC
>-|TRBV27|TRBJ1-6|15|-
CASSLSGMYNSPLHF
TGTGCCAGCAGTTTATCAGGGATGTATAATTCACCCCTCCACTTT
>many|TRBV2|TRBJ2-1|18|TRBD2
CASHQMGISGGPYNEQFF
TGTGCCAGCCACCAGATGGGGATTAGCGGGGGGCCTTACAATGAGCAGTTCTTC
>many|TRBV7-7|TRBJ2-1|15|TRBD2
CASSLLAGGPYEQFF
TGTGCTAGCAGCTTACTAGCGGGGGGGCCGTATGAGCAGTTCTTC
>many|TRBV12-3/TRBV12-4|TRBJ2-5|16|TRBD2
CASSLGSGGGLKTQYF
TGTGCCAGCAGTTTAGGATCCGGGGGGGGGCTTAAGACCCAGTACTTC
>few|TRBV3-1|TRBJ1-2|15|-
CATRKRPLPYYGYTF
TGTGCCACCAGGAAACGACCCCTTCCTTACTATGGCTACACCTTC
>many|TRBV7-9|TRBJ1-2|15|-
CASSLETASNYGYTF
TGTGCCAGCAGCTTAGAGACAGCTTCCAACTATGGCTACACCTTC
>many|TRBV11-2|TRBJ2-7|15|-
CASRSWGGLSYEQYF
TGTGCCAGCAGGTCCTGGGGCGGGCTATCCTACGAGCAGTACTTC
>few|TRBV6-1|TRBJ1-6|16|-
CASSENGRWSNSPLHF
TGTGCCAGCAGTGAAAACGGACGGTGGTCTAATTCACCCCTCCACTTT
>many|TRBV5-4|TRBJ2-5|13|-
CASSFRTPETQYF
TGTGCCAGCAGCTTCAGGACCCCAGAGACCCAGTACTTC
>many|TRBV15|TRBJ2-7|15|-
CATSRSGRADYEQYF
TGTGCCACCAGCAGATCGGGACGGGCGGACTACGAGCAGTACTTC
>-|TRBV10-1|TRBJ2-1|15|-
CASSESQGWDNEQFF
TGCGCCAGCAGTGAGTCCCAGGGCTGGGACAATGAGCAGTTCTTC
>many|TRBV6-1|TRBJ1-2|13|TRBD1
CASSSDRTYGYTF
TGTGCCAGCAGCTCGGACAGGACCTATGGCTACACCTTC
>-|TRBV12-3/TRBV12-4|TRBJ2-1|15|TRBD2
CASSRSGGGHDEQFF
TGTGCCAGCAGTCGGAGCGGGGGGGGTCACGATGAGCAGTTCTTC
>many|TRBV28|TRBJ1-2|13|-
CASSLREYYGYTF
TGTGCCAGCAGTTTAAGGGAATACTATGGCTACACCTTC
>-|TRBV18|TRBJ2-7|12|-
CASSSSRLGQYF
TGTGCCAGCTCATCGTCCCGCCTCGGGCAGTACTTC
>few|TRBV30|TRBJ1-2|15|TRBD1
CAWSVLSGGVGGYTF
TGTGCCTGGAGTGTACTTTCAGGGGGCGTCGGTGGCTACACCTTC
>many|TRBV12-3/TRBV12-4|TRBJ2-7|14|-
CASSGGQLSYEQYF
TGTGCCAGCAGTGGTGGACAGCTCTCCTACGAGCAGTACTTC
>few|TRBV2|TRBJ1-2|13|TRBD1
CASSGTGAFGYTF
TGTGCCAGCAGTGGGACAGGGGCTTTTGGCTACACCTTC
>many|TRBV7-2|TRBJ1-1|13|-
CASSLYGQIEAFF
TGTGCCAGCAGCCTCTACGGACAAATTGAAGCTTTCTTT
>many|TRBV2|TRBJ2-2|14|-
CASSDPGETGELFF
TGTGCCAGCAGTGACCCGGGCGAAACCGGGGAGCTGTTTTTT
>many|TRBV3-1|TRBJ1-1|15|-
CASSPKGPMWAEAFF
TGTGCCAGCAGCCCAAAAGGACCCATGTGGGCTGAAGCTTTCTTT
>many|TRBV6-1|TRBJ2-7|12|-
CASTGQAYEQYF
TGTGCCAGCACCGGACAAGCCTACGAGCAGTACTTC
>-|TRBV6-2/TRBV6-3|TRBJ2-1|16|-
CASSFFTGSSYNEQFF
TGTGCCAGCAGTTTTTTCACGGGGTCCTCCTACAATGAGCAGTTCTTC
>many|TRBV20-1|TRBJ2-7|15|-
CSAQKHGGRMNEQYF
TGCAGTGCTCAGAAGCACGGGGGAAGGATGAACGAGCAGTACTTC
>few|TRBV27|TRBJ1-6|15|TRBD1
CASSLDRGRRVPLHF
TGTGCCAGCAGTCTGGACAGGGGCCGGCGGGTCCCCCTCCACTTT
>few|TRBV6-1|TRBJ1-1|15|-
CASSERGQINTEAFF
TGTGCCAGCAGTGAACGCGGACAGATCAACACTGAAGCTTTCTTT
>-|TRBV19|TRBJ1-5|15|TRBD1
CASSTRTGSDQPRHF
TGTGCCAGTAGTACAAGGACAGGTTCGGATCAGCCCCGGCATTTT
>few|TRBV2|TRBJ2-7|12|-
CASSRYRAEQYF
TGTGCCAGCAGCCGATACAGGGCCGAGCAGTACTTC
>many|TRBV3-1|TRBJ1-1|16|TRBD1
CASSQQGAIPNTEAFF
TGTGCCAGCAGCCAACAGGGGGCGATTCCGAACACTGAAGCTTTCTTT
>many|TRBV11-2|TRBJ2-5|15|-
CASSLELSASGTQYF
TGTGCCAGCAGCTTAGAATTGAGTGCCTCGGGGACCCAGTACTTC
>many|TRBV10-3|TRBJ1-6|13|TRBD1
CAIRGTANSPLHF
TGTGCCATCAGAGGGACAGCCAATTCACCCCTCCACTTT
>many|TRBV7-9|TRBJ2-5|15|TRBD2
CASTSRLAGGETQYF
TGTGCCTCAACCTCACGACTAGCGGGGGGAGAGACCCAGTACTTC
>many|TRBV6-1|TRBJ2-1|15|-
CASSREGGGYNEQFF
TGTGCCAGCAGTCGCGAGGGGGGGGGCTATAATGAGCAGTTCTTC
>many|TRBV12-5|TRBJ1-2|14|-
CASAWGDRDYGYTF
TGTGCTAGTGCATGGGGGGATCGGGACTATGGCTACACCTTC
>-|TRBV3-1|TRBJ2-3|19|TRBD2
CASSQEGSGGASGTDTQYF
TGTGCCAGCAGCCAAGAAGGTAGCGGGGGAGCAAGCGGCACAGATACGCAGTATTTT
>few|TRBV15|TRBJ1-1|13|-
CATSREGLGEAFF
TGTGCCACCAGCAGGGAGGGTTTGGGTGAAGCTTTCTTT